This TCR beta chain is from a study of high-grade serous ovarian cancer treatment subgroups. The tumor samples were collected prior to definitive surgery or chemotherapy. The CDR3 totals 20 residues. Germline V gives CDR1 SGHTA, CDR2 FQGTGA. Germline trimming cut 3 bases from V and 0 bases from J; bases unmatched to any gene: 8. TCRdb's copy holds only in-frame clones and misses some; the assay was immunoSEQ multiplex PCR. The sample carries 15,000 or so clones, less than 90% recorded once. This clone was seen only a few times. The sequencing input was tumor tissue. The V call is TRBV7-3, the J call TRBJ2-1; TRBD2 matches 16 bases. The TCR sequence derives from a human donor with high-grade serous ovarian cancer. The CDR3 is CASSFWGTSGGDPSYNEQFF. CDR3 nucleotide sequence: TGTGCCAGCAGCTTTTGGGGGACTAGCGGGGGGGACCCCTCCTACAATGAGCAGTTCTTC. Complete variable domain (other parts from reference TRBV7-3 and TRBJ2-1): GAGVSQTPSNKVTEKGKYVELRCDPISGHTALYWYRQSLGQGPEFLIYFQGTGAADDSGLPNDRFFAVRPEGSVSTLKIQRTERGDSAVYLCASSFWGTSGGDPSYNEQFFGPGTRLTVL.